The clone carrying this T cell receptor (beta chain) was observed a few times. This specimen belongs to a study of T cells after yellow fever vaccination. TCRdb processed the 5' RACE reads anew with MiXCR; each CDR3 protein has one entry. The sample lists about 74,000 distinct CDR3 sequences; more than 5.5% were seen once. There are 13 residues in the CDR3. Germline-derived CDR1 and CDR2 are SEHNR and FQNEAQ (reference sequence). Trimming stripped 5 bases from V and 0 bases from J, with 4 bases between. This receptor was identified in a young man who received the YFV17D yellow fever vaccine. Sample: CD8+ T cells sorted from PBMCs, taken 5 to 6 days after the first yellow fever vaccination. The chain employs TRBV7-9 and TRBJ2-2; D gene ambiguous. The chain's CDR3 is CASSPSNTGELFF. CDR3 in DNA: TGTGCCAGCAGCCCATCGAACACCGGGGAGCTGTTTTTT.